This TCR beta chain was identified during a study of blood T cell repertoires in COVID-19. The wider study: T cells, B-cell-depleted T cells, or PBMCs provided the cDNA or gDNA that served as material.

Original methodology: How many nucleated cells were present was estimated from reference gene primer amplification. Generated by immunoSEQ multiplex PCR, the TCRdb table keeps only in-frame clones and is missing some. That table furnishes V, J and clone size, whereas the DNA furnished D and trimming. The data contain roughly 99,000 clones, about 90% of them singletons. Trimming took 3 bases from V and 3 from J, leaving 12 bases between them. The CDR3 has 15 residues. Germline V CDR1 and CDR2: LGHDT, YNNKEL (reference sequence). The J gene is TRBJ1-5, the V gene TRBV3-1 (or the pseudogene TRBV3-2); D ambiguous. The sequence was obtained from a woman aged 30 to 39 with acute or convalescent COVID-19. Sequenced: peripheral blood. Here the CDR3 DNA reads TGTGCCAGCAGCCAGAATCCACAGTTCAATCAGCCCCAGCATTTT. Translated: CASSQNPQFNQPQHF.